The source of this T cell receptor (beta chain) is a study of blood T cell repertoires in COVID-19. Study in general: In each case, the material was cDNA or gDNA derived from T cells, B-cell-depleted T cells, or PBMCs.

For recovered donors of Cohort 3, there were two negative PCRs, clearance, or symptom resolution. CDR1 is MNHEY and CDR2 is SMNVEV in the germline V gene (reference sequence). The CDR3 sequence is 13 residues long. V dropped 8 bases and J dropped 5 bases, with 15 bases sitting between them. Profiled with immunoSEQ multiplex PCR; TCRdb holds only in-frame clones, not every one. Seen here are some 490,000 clones, about 88% observed once, and the top ten hold 6.5% to 8.5%. This chain joins TRBV27 and TRBJ2-5; D not resolved. The sequenced sample was PBMCs or T cells enriched from blood (not recorded which). The receptor's source is a woman in her sixties or seventies who had recovered from COVID-19. The CDR3 reads CASRLLGGETQYF. DNA for the CDR3: TGTGCCAGCCGACTTCTGGGTGGGGAGACCCAGTACTTC.